Below, one TCR beta chain is given with its context. There are 11 residues in the CDR3. Trimming pared 3 bases from V and 5 bases from J, leaving 5 bases between. Germline V gene data show CDR1 as SGHTA and CDR2 as FQGNSA. The sample is drawn from a study of T-cell memory formation after mild COVID-19. TCRdb recomputed calls from the 5' RACE reads with MiXCR, one row per CDR3 protein. This table has hundreds of thousands of distinct CDR3 sequences, roughly 15% appearing once. Sequenced: PBMCs or a T cell subset sorted from them (not recorded which). This chain links TRBV7-2 with TRBJ2-7, with unresolved D. The receptor's source is a man between 18 and 35 years old who had mild COVID-19 (a few samples of this study predate the infection). Cell type and time point are not known. The CDR3 loop reads CASSFFHEQYF. The CDR3 DNA is TGTGCCAGCAGCTTCTTCCACGAGCAGTACTTC.